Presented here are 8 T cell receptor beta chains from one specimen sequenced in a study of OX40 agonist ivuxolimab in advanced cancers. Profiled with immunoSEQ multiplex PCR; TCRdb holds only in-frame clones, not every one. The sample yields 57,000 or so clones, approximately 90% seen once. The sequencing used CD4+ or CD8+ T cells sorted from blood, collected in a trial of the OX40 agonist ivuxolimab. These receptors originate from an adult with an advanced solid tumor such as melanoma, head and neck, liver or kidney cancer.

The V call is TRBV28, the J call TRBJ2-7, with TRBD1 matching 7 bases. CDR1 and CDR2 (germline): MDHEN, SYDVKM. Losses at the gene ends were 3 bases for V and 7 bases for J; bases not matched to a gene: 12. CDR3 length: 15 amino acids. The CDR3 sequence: CASSLPQNRGGEQYF. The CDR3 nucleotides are TGTGCCAGCAGTTTGCCCCAAAACAGGGGTGGGGAGCAGTACTTC.

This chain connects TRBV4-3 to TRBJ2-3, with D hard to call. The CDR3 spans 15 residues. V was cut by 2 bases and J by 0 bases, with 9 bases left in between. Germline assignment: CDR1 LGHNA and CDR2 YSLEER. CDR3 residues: CASSQFTVSTDTQYF. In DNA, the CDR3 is TGCGCCAGCAGCCAATTCACGGTTAGCACAGATACGCAGTATTTT.

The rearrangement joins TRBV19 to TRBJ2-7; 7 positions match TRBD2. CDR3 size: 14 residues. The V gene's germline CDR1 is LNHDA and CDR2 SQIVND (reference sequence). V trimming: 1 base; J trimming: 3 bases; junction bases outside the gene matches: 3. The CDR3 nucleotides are TGTGCCAGTAGTATAGGTCTAGCGGTCTACGAGCAGTACTTC. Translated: CASSIGLAVYEQYF.

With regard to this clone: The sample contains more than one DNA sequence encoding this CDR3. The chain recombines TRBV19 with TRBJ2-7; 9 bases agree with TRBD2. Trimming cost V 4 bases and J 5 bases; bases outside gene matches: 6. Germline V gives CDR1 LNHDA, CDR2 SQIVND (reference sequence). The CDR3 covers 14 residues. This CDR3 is CASSRGLAGDEQYF. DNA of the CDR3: TGTGCCAGTAGTAGGGGACTAGCTGGCGACGAGCAGTACTTC.

The CDR3 loop reads CASSLGLTYEQYF. The CDR3 nucleotides read TGTGCCAGCAGCTTGGGATTAACCTACGAGCAGTACTTC. This sequence joins TRBV5-6 and TRBJ2-7; D not resolved. Germline V gene lookup returns CDR1 SGHDT and CDR2 YYEEEE. The CDR3 has 13 amino acids. Deletions cut 0 bases from V and 2 bases from J, with 6 bases between.

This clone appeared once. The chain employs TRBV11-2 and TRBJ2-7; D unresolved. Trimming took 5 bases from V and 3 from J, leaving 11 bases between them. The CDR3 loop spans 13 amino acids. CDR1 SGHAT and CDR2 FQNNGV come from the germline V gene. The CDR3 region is CASSPMGSYEQYF. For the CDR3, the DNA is TGTGCCAGCAGCCCTATGGGTAGCTACGAGCAGTACTTC.

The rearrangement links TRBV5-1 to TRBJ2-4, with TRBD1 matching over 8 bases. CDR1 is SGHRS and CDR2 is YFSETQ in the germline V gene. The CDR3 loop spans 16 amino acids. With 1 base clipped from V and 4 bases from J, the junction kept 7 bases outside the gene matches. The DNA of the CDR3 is TGCGCCAGCAGCTTGCGACAGGGGATGGTGAAAAACATTCAGTACTTC. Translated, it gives CASSLRQGMVKNIQYF.

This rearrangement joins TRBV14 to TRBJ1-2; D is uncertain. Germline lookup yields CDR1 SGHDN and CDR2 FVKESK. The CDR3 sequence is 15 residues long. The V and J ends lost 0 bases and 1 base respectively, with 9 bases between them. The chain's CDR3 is CASSQDHFINYGYTF. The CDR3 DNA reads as TGTGCCAGCAGCCAAGATCATTTCATTAACTATGGCTACACCTTC. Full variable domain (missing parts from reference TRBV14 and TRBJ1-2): EAGVTQFPSHSVIEKGQTVTLRCDPISGHDNLYWYRRVMGKEIKFLLHFVKESKQDESGMPNNRFLAERTGGTYSTLKVQPAELEDSGVYFCASSQDHFINYGYTFGSGTRLTVV.